Listed here are 5 T cell receptor beta chains from one sample, sequenced in a study of CD8+CD57+ T cells in acquired aplastic anemia. The sequenced patients had an expansion of CD8+CD57+ cells seen by flow cytometry. Investigators profiled TCR beta VDJ and CDR3 from genomic DNA template. TCRdb called the reads again in MiXCR, with one record for every CDR3 protein. The data hold about half a million distinct CDR3 sequences, with around a third observed a single time. Material: sorted CD4+, CD8+, or CD8+CD57+ T cells (not recorded which) from PBMCs. Receptors originate from a human donor with aplastic anemia.

This clonotype was detected many times. V gene TRBV19 combines with J gene TRBJ1-1; 9 nucleotides match TRBD1. Germline V CDR1 and CDR2: LNHDA, SQIVND (reference sequence). Germline trimming cut 4 bases from V and 11 bases from J; bases unmatched to any gene: 5. The CDR3 spans 12 residues. CDR3 sequence: CASSKAGQGAFF. Written as DNA, the CDR3 is TGTGCCAGTAGTAAGGCTGGACAGGGGGCTTTCTTT.

The J gene is TRBJ2-7, the V gene TRBV20-1, with 10 bases that match TRBD1. CDR3 length: 13 amino acids. The V gene end was trimmed by 7 bases and the J gene end by 3 bases; junction bases not matched to a gene: 6. Per the germline V gene, CDR1 is DFQATT and CDR2 is SNEGSKA (reference sequence). The CDR3 reads CSVGQGDLYEQYF. In nucleotides, the CDR3 is TGCAGTGTCGGACAGGGGGATCTCTACGAGCAGTACTTC.

The V and J genes are TRBV24-1 and TRBJ1-6; 7 bases align to TRBD1. The trim removed 7 bases at V and 3 bases at J, leaving 5 bases unmatched. This CDR3 comprises 15 residues. In germline, CDR1 is KGHDR, CDR2 SFDVKD. CDR3 nucleotides: TGTGCCACCAGCGGAGGGGGCGGCTATAATTCACCCCTCCACTTT. Residues: CATSGGGGYNSPLHF.

This clonotype was seen many times. Compared with germline, one end of the junction differs, possibly owing to a read error. The chain uses TRBV2 and TRBJ1-6, with D hard to call. Germline lookup yields CDR1 SNHLY and CDR2 FYNNEI. This CDR3 contains 11 residues. The chain's CDR3 is CASSVIRSMNF. CDR3 nucleotide sequence: TGTGCCAGCAGTGTCATACGGAGCATGAACTTT.

A remark on this clonotype: This could be a read error, since a much larger clone is one nucleotide away. The genes are TRBV7-6 and TRBJ2-7, with D hard to call. Germline CDR1 is SGHVS and CDR2 is FNYEAQ. The CDR3 sequence is 14 residues long. CDR3 DNA sequence: TGTGCCAGCAGCTTAGCCGGTGTCTCCTACGAGCAGCACTTC. Protein product: CASSLAGVSYEQHF.